This is a list of T cell receptor beta chains from one sample in a study of cytomegalovirus exposure and HLA in healthy donors. Repertoires were generated with immunoSEQ multiplex PCR, while TCRdb's copy carries only in-frame clones and drops some. Here the sample spans 55,000 to 65,000 clones, about 85% being singletons. The sequenced material came from PBMCs. The source of these receptors is a female donor in good health and CMV-seronegative. Both conserved end residues are part of each CDR3. D genes are given only for firm matches.

TGTGCCAGCTCACTCGGACAGGGGGGTCCTTATAGCAATCAGCCCCAGCATTTT	CASSLGQGGPYSNQPQHF	TRBJ1-5	TRBD1	TRBV18
TGCGCCAGCAGCTTTACAGGGTTTCGGCGTAAACTCATGAACACTGAAGCTTTCTTT	CASSFTGFRRKLMNTEAFF	TRBJ1-1	.	TRBV5-1
TGTGCCAGCAGCCCAGGACTAGCGGGAGGGACACATACGCAGTATTTT	CASSPGLAGGTHTQYF	TRBJ2-3	TRBD2	TRBV9
TGTGCCAGCAGTTCCTATCTAGAGTCCTACAATGAGCAGTTCTTC	CASSSYLESYNEQFF	TRBJ2-1	.	TRBV28
TGTGCCAGCAGTGAACAGGGGACCCTCAATCAGCCCCAGCATTTT	CASSEQGTLNQPQHF	TRBJ1-5	TRBD1	TRBV6-4
TGTGCCAGCAGTAACAAGGGGGCAGATACGCAGTATTTT	CASSNKGADTQYF	TRBJ2-3	.	TRBV27
TGTGCCAGCAGCGTAGGGGGACTGGGAACCTACGAGCAGTACTTC	CASSVGGLGTYEQYF	TRBJ2-7	.	TRBV9
TGCAGCGTTGGTGGTGGCGAGACCCAGTACTTC	CSVGGGETQYF	TRBJ2-5	.	TRBV29-1
TGTGCCAGCAGCCCTAGATTGGGACAGGGCCTCTACGAGCAGTACTTC	CASSPRLGQGLYEQYF	TRBJ2-7	TRBD1	TRBV7-6
TGTGCCAGCAGTTCGGCTGACAGGGCCGGAAACACCATATATTTT	CASSSADRAGNTIYF	TRBJ1-3	TRBD1	TRBV28
TGTGCCAGCAGCTTAGTAGGACAGGGGATAGATACGCAGTATTTT	CASSLVGQGIDTQYF	TRBJ2-3	TRBD1	TRBV7-2
TGTGCCAGCAGCCGAACGGGACAGGGGAACACTGAAGCTTTCTTT	CASSRTGQGNTEAFF	TRBJ1-1	TRBD1	TRBV6-5
TGTGCCAGCAGCCGAATCCAAGGGGTGACAGGCGGCTCTGGAAACACCATATATTTT	CASSRIQGVTGGSGNTIYF	TRBJ1-3	.	TRBV4-2
TGTGCCAGCAGCAAAGCGGTCACAGGGGGCGAGGACGAGCAGTACTTC	CASSKAVTGGEDEQYF	TRBJ2-7	.	TRBV21-1
TGTGCCAGCAGCTTAGCTCTAGCGCCCGACAATGAGCAGTTCTTC	CASSLALAPDNEQFF	TRBJ2-1	.	TRBV7-9
TGTGCCAGCAGCTTACGATCTGGACAGGGGGCCATACTGTTTTTT	CASSLRSGQGAILFF	TRBJ1-4	TRBD1	TRBV11-2
TGTGCCATCAGTGGAGGGGGACAGGCCTACGAGCAGTACTTC	CAISGGGQAYEQYF	TRBJ2-7	TRBD1	TRBV10-3
TGTGCCAGCAGCTTAGAGATGGGGAGGGGTGTTCACTATGGCTACACCTTC	CASSLEMGRGVHYGYTF	TRBJ1-2	.	TRBV11-2
TGCGCCAGCAGCCGGGGGGGAGAGACCCAGTACTTC	CASSRGGETQYF	TRBJ2-5	TRBD2	TRBV5-1
TGTGCTAGCAGTCCAACAGGGTACGGTTCACCCCTCCACTTT	CASSPTGYGSPLHF	TRBJ1-6	.	TRBV28
TGTTCCAGCAACCAGGGGTACACCGGGGAGCTGTTTTTT	CSSNQGYTGELFF	TRBJ2-2	.	TRBV7-9
TGTGCCAGTTCGGGACAGTATCAGCCCCAGCATTTT	CASSGQYQPQHF	TRBJ1-5	TRBD1	TRBV6-1